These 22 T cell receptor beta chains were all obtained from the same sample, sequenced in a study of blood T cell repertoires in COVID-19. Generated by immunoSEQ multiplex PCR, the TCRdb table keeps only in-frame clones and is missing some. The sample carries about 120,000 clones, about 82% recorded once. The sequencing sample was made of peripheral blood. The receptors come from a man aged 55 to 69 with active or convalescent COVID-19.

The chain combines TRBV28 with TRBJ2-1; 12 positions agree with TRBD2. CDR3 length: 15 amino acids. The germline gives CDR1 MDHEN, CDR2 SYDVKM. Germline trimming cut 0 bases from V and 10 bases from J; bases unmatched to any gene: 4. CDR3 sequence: CASSLWTSGGGEQFF. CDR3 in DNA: TGTGCCAGCAGTTTATGGACTAGCGGGGGTGGGGAGCAGTTCTTC.

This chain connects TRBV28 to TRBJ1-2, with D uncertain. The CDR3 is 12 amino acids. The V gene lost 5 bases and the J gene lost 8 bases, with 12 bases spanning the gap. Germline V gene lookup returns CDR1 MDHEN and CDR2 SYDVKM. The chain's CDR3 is CASSGGRRGYTF. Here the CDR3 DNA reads TGTGCCAGCAGTGGCGGAAGGAGAGGCTACACCTTC.

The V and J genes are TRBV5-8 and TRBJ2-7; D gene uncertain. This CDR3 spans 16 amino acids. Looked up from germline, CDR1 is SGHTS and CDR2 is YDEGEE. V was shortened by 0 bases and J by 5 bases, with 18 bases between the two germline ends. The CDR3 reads CASSLALLGVRHEQYF. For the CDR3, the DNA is TGTGCCAGCAGCTTGGCCCTCCTGGGCGTCCGGCACGAGCAGTACTTC.

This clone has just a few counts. CDR3 sequence (DNA): TGTGCCAGCAGCCCTGACAGGGGTAACGATCAGCCCCAGCATTTT. Amino acids: CASSPDRGNDQPQHF. The genes are TRBV7-2 and TRBJ1-5, with 8 bases fitting TRBD1. CDR1 SGHTA and CDR2 FQGNSA come from the germline V gene. The CDR3 is made up of 15 amino acids. Unmatched junction bases numbered 8, after V lost 5 bases and J lost 5 bases.

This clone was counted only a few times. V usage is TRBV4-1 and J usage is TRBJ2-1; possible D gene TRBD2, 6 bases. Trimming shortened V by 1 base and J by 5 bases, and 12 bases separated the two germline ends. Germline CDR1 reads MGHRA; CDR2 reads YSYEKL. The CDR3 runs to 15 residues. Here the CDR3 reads CASSQGVAVNNEQFF. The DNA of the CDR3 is TGCGCCAGCAGCCAAGGAGTAGCGGTAAACAATGAGCAGTTCTTC.

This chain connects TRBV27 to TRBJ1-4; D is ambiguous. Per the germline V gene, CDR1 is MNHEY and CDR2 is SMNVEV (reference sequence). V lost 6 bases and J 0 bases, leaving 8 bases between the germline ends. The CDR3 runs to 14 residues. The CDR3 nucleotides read TGTGCCAGCAGAGAGGCAGCAACTAATGAAAAACTGTTTTTT. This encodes CASREAATNEKLFF.

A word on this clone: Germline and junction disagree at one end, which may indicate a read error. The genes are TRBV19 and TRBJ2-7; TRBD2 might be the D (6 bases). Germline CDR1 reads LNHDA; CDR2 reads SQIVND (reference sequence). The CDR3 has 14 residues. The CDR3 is CASSIRRERHEQYF. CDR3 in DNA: TGTGCCAGCAGTATAAGGAGGGAACGGCACGAGCAGTACTTC.

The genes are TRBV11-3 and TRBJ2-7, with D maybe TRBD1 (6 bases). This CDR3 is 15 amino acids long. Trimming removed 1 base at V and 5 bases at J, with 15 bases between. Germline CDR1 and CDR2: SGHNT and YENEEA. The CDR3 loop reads CASSLGPGAGHEQYF. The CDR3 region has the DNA TGTGCCAGCAGCTTAGGTCCAGGGGCGGGCCACGAGCAGTACTTC.

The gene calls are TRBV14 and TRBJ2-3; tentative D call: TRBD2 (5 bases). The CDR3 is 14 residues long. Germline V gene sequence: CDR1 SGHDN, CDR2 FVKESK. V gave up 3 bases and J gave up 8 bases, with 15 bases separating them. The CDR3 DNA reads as TGTGCCAGCAGCCAGACCTACGGGGTGGGTACGCAGTATTTT. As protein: CASSQTYGVGTQYF.

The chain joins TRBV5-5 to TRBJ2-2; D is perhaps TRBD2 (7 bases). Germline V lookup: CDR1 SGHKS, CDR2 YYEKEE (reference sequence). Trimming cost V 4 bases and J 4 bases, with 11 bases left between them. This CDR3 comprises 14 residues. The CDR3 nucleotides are TGTGCCAGCAGCCCCCGGGGGGCCACCGGGGAGCTGTTTTTT. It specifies CASSPRGATGELFF.

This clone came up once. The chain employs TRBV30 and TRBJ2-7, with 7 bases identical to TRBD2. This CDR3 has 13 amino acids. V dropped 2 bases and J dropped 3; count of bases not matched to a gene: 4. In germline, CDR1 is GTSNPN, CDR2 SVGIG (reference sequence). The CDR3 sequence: CAWSQRDRYEQYF. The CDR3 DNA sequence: TGTGCCTGGAGTCAGCGGGACCGCTACGAGCAGTACTTC.

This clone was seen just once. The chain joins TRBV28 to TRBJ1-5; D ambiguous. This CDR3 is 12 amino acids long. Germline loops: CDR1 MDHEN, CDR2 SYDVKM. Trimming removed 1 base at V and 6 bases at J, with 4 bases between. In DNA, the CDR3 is TGTGCCAGCAGTTTATCCGTTCAGCCCCAGCATTTT. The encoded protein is CASSLSVQPQHF.

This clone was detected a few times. The CDR3 loop is CASTRRDRTIYEQYF. DNA of the CDR3: TGTGCCAGCACCCGGAGGGACAGGACCATCTACGAGCAGTACTTC. The chain has TRBV6-5 and TRBJ2-7; 8 nucleotides line up with TRBD1. CDR1 and CDR2 (germline): MNHEY, SVGAGI. Trimming took 7 bases from V and 3 from J; bases not matched to a gene: 11. This CDR3 comprises 15 residues.

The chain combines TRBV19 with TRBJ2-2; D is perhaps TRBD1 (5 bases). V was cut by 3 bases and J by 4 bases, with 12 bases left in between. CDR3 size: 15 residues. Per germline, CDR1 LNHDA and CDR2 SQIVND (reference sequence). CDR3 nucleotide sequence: TGTGCCAGTAGTATGACAGTGTGGGTCACCGGGGAGCTGTTTTTT. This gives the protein CASSMTVWVTGELFF.

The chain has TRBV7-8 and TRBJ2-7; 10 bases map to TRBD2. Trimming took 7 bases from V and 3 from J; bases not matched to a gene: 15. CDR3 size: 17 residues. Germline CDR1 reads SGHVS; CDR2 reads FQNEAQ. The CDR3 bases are TGTGCCAGCACCCAGAGGCCTAGCGGGAGTAAGAGCTACGAGCAGTACTTC. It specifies CASTQRPSGSKSYEQYF.

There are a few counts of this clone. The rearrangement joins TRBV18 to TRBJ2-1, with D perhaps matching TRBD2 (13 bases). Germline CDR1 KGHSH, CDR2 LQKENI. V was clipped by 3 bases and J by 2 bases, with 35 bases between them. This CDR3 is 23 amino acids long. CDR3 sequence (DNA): TGTGCCAGCTCACCGCAAGGGGGACAGGGGGCGACTAGCGGGAGGAGGACCTACAATGAGCAGTTCTTC. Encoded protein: CASSPQGGQGATSGRRTYNEQFF.

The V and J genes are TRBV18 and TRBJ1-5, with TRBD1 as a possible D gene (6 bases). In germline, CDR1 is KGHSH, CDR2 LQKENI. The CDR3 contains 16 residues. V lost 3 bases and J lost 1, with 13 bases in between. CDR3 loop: CASSPSGRGSNQPQHF. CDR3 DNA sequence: TGTGCCAGCTCACCGTCTGGCAGGGGAAGCAATCAGCCCCAGCATTTT.

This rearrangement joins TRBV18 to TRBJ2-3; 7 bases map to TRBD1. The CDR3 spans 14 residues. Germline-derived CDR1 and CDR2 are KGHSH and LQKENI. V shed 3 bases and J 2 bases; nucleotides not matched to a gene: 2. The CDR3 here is CASSPRGNTDTQYF. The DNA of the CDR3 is TGTGCCAGCTCACCCAGGGGGAACACAGATACGCAGTATTTT. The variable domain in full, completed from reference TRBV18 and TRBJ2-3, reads NAGVMQNPRHLVRRRGQEARLRCSPMKGHSHVYWYRQLPEEGLKFMVYLQKENIIDESGMPKERFSAEFPKEGPSILRIQQVVRGDSAAYFCASSPRGNTDTQYFGPGTRLTVL.

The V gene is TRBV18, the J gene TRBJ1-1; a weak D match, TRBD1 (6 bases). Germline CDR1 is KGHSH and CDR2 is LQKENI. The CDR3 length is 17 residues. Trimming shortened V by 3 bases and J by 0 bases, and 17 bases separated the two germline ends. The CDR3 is CASSPTRGGGMNTEAFF. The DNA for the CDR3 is TGTGCCAGCTCACCCACTCGAGGGGGAGGGATGAACACTGAAGCTTTCTTT.

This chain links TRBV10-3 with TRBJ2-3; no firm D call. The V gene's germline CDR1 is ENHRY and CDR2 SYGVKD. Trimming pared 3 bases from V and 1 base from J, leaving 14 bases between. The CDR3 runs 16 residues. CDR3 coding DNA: TGTGCCATCAGTGAAGTAGCCCTGTCCCGCACAGATACGCAGTATTTT. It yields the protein CAISEVALSRTDTQYF.

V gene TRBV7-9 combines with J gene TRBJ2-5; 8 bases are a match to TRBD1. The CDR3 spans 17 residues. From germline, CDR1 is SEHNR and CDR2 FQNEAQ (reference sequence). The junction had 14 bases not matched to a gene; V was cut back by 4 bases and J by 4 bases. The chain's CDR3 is CASSSLLGRGHGETQYF. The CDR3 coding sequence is TGTGCCAGCAGCTCCTTATTGGGCAGGGGGCATGGAGAGACCCAGTACTTC.

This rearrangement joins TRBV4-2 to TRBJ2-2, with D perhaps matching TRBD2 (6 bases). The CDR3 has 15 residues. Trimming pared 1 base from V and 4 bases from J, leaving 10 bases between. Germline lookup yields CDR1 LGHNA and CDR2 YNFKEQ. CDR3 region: CASSQGISGTGELFF. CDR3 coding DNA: TGTGCCAGCAGCCAAGGTATTAGCGGCACCGGGGAGCTGTTTTTT.